The source of this T cell receptor (beta chain) is a study of T-cell reconstitution after alpha-beta-depleted transplantation in children. This CDR3 comprises 17 residues. The V segment lost 3 bases and the J segment 6 bases; nucleotides outside the gene matches: 10. Germline V gene sequence: CDR1 LGHDT, CDR2 YNNKEL (reference sequence). The sample holds many counts of this clonotype. TCRbeta library preparation incorporated unique molecular identifiers. TCRdb itself ran the PCR reads through MiXCR, one entry per CDR3 protein. The sample contains about 610,000 distinct CDR3 sequences, over 9.5% of which appear only once.

The sequence was obtained from a human donor who donated a stem cell graft to a child with acute myeloid leukemia. This chain uses TRBV3-1 with TRBJ2-1; 11 bases match TRBD2. The material was PBMCs from the stem cell graft donor, obtained from the stem cell graft. In DNA, the CDR3 is TGTGCCAGCAGCCAGAGTAGCGGGAGGGCCGGTAGCAATGAGCAGTTCTTC. Residues: CASSQSSGRAGSNEQFF.